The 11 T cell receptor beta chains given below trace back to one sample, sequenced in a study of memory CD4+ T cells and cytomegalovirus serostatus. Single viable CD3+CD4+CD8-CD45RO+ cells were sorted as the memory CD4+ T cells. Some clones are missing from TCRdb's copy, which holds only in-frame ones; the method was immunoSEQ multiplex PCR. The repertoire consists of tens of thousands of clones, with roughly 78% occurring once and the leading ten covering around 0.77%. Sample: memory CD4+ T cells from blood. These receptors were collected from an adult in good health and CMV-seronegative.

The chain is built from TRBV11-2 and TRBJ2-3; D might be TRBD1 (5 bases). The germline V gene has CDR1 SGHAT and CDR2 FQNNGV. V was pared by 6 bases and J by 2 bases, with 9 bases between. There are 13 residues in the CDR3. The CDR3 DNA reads TGTGCCAGCAGAGACAGTTCCACAGATACGCAGTATTTT. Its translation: CASRDSSTDTQYF.

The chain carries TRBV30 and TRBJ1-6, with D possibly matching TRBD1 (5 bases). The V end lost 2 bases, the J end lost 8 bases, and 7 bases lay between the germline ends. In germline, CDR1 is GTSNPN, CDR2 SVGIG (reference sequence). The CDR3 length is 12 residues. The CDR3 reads CAWSLGHSPLHF. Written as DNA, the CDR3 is TGTGCCTGGAGTTTGGGACATTCACCCCTCCACTTT.

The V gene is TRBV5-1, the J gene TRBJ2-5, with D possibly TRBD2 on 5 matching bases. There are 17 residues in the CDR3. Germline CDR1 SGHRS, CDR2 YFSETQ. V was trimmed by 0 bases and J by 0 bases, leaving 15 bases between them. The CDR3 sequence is CASSLGGVGPYQETQYF. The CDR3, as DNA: TGCGCCAGCAGCTTGGGGGGAGTCGGCCCCTACCAAGAGACCCAGTACTTC.

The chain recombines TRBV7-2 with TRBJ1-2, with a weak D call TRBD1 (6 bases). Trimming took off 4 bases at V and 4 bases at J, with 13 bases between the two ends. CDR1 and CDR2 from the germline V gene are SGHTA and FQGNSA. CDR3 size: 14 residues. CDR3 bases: TGTGCCAGCAGCTCCGCCAGGGGAGCCTATGGCTACACCTTC. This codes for CASSSARGAYGYTF.

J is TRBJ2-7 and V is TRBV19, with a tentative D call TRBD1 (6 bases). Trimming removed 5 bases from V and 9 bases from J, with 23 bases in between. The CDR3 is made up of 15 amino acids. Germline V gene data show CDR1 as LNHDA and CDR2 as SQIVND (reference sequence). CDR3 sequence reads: CASSLRRDISSAQYF. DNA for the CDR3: TGTGCCAGTAGTCTAAGAAGGGACATATCCTCGGCGCAGTACTTC.

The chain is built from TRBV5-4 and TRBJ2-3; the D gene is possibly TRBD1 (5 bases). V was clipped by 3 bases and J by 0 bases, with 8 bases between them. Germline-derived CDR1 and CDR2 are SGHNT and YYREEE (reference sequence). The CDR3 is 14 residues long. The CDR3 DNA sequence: TGTGCCAGCAGCTCGACAGCTAGCACAGATACGCAGTATTTT. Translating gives CASSSTASTDTQYF.

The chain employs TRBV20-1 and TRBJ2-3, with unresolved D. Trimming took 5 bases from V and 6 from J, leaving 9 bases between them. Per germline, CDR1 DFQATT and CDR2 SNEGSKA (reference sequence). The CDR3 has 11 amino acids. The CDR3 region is CSADNGDTQYF. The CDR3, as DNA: TGCAGTGCTGACAACGGGGATACGCAGTATTTT.

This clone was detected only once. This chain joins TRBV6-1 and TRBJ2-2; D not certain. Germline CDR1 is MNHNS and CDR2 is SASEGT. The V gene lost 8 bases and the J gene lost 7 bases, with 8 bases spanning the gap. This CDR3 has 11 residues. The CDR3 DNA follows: TGTGCCAGCGGACGGTTCGGGGAGCTGTTTTTT. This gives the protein CASGRFGELFF.

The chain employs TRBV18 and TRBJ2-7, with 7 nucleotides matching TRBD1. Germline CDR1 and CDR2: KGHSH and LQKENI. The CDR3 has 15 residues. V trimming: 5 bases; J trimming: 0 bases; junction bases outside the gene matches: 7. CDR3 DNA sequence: TGTGCCAGCTCAGCTCGACAGGGTGCCTCCTACGAGCAGTACTTC. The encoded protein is CASSARQGASYEQYF.

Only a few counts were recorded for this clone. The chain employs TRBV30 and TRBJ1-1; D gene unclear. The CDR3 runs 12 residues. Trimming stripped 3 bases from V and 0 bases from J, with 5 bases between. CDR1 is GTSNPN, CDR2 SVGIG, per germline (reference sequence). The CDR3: CAWRHLNTEAFF. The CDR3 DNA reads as TGTGCCTGGAGACACCTGAACACTGAAGCTTTCTTT.

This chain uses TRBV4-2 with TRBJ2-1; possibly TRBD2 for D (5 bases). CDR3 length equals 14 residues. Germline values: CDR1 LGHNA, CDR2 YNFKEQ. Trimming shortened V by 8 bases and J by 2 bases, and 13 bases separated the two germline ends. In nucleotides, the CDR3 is TGTGCCAGCCGGGGAACGGGGACCTACAATGAGCAGTTCTTC. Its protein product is CASRGTGTYNEQFF.